One and the same sample provided the 29 T cell receptor beta chains below, sequenced in a study of blood T cell repertoires in COVID-19. This table comes from immunoSEQ multiplex PCR, and its TCRdb copy is limited to in-frame clones, with some not included. This table has a few hundred thousand clones, around 86% appearing once. Sequencing was done on a sample of PBMCs or T cells enriched from blood (not recorded which). All receptors derive from a woman aged 45 to 65 who had recovered from COVID-19.

The V call is TRBV2, the J call TRBJ1-1; D possibly corresponds to TRBD1 (5 bases). The V gene lost 5 bases and the J gene lost 6 bases, with 16 bases spanning the gap. The CDR3 has 14 amino acids. Germline CDR1 is SNHLY and CDR2 is FYNNEI. Here the CDR3 reads CASSTLGGRAEAFF. The CDR3 nucleotides are TGTGCCAGCAGTACCCTCGGGGGAAGAGCTGAAGCTTTCTTT.

This chain links TRBV6-5 with TRBJ1-2, with 9 bases that match TRBD1. V shed 7 bases, J shed 3 bases, and the junction held 9 bases outside the gene matches. Germline assignment: CDR1 MNHEY and CDR2 SVGAGI. The CDR3 runs 15 residues. The CDR3 DNA is TGTGCCAGCAAGTTGACAGGGGGATTCGACTATGGCTACACCTTC. Translation: CASKLTGGFDYGYTF.

The CDR3 DNA sequence: TGTGCCAGCAGCCGGGGAGGGAACACTGAAGCTTTCTTT. Its protein product is CASSRGGNTEAFF. The V gene is TRBV11-3, the J gene TRBJ1-1; D gene uncertain. The CDR3 is made up of 13 amino acids. Germline CDR1 reads SGHNT; CDR2 reads YENEEA. The ends were cut back, 5 bases at V and 1 base at J, with 8 bases in the middle.

As DNA, the CDR3 is TGTGCCAGCAGCTTAGTGACCAGGGCAAATTCACCCCTCCACTTT. Translated: CASSLVTRANSPLHF. The chain has TRBV7-2 and TRBJ1-6; a possible D gene is TRBD1 (5 bases). The germline V and J ends were trimmed by 1 base and 7 bases, with 11 bases remaining between them. The germline CDR1 and CDR2 sequences are SGHTA and FQGNSA. The CDR3 covers 15 residues.

This clone was detected many times. The chain joins TRBV3-1 (or the pseudogene TRBV3-2) to TRBJ2-3, with a tentative D call TRBD1 (6 bases). The CDR3 spans 15 residues. V gave up 0 bases and J gave up 2 bases, with 9 bases separating them. Per the germline V gene, CDR1 is LGHDT and CDR2 is YNNKEL (reference sequence). The CDR3 loop is CASSQEGTYTDTQYF. In DNA, the CDR3 is TGTGCCAGCAGCCAAGAGGGGACATACACAGATACGCAGTATTTT.

The CDR3, as DNA: TGTGCCAGCAGCAAAGTATGGCAGGGGGCTTACACTGAAGCTTTCTTT. It specifies CASSKVWQGAYTEAFF. The V gene is TRBV21-1, the J gene TRBJ1-1; TRBD1 is taken as the D call from the table, unchecked against the DNA. TRBV21-1 is a known pseudogene. This CDR3 is 16 amino acids long.

The chain uses TRBV19 and TRBJ1-1; 8 bases are shared with TRBD1. The germline CDR1 and CDR2 sequences are LNHDA and SQIVND (reference sequence). With V trimmed by 6 bases and J by 7 bases, 7 bases remained unmatched. The CDR3 consists of 13 residues. The CDR3 nucleotides read TGTGCCAGTAGCGACAGGGGAATGGGTGAAGCTTTCTTT. Amino acids: CASSDRGMGEAFF.

This sequence joins TRBV5-5 and TRBJ2-2; weak D call: TRBD1 (6 bases). V lost 4 bases to trimming and J lost 2 bases, with 12 bases between them. The germline V gene has CDR1 SGHKS and CDR2 YYEKEE (reference sequence). The CDR3 runs 15 residues. The CDR3 nucleotides are TGTGCCAGCAGCCCCGGGACAACCAACACCGGGGAGCTGTTTTTT. Translated, it gives CASSPGTTNTGELFF.

The chain has TRBV21-1 and TRBJ1-1. TRBV21-1 is flagged as a pseudogene. The length of the CDR3 is 13 residues. In DNA, the CDR3 is TGTGCCAGCAGCACGCGACGGGGATGTGAAGCTTTCTTT. Protein product: CASSTRRGCEAFF.

The J gene is TRBJ2-1, the V gene TRBV18; D is unclear. Trimming took 3 bases from V and 9 from J, leaving 9 bases between them. CDR1 KGHSH and CDR2 LQKENI come from the germline V gene. The CDR3 length is 12 residues. The CDR3 protein is CASSPPSSEQFF. The CDR3 nucleotides read TGTGCCAGCTCACCGCCGTCGAGTGAGCAGTTCTTC.

This chain uses TRBV6-5 with TRBJ1-1; D may be TRBD1 (5 bases). With 10 bases removed from V and 0 bases from J, the gap between germline ends came to 12 bases. Germline values: CDR1 MNHEY, CDR2 SVGAGI. CDR3 length equals 13 residues. CDR3 bases: TGTGCCACGCATAGGGACTTGAACACTGAAGCTTTCTTT. It encodes CATHRDLNTEAFF.

The V gene is TRBV5-4, the J gene TRBJ2-1; the match to TRBD1 covers 7 bases. V lost 2 bases and J lost 4; bases outside the gene matches: 9. The germline V gene has CDR1 SGHNT and CDR2 YYREEE (reference sequence). There are 16 residues in the CDR3. The chain's CDR3 is CASSLGGQAEYNEQFF. The CDR3 region has the DNA TGTGCCAGCAGCTTAGGAGGACAGGCGGAGTACAATGAGCAGTTCTTC.

This clone has a handful of counts. V gene TRBV27 combines with J gene TRBJ1-1; D perhaps matches TRBD1 (5 bases). Germline V gene sequence: CDR1 MNHEY, CDR2 SMNVEV (reference sequence). The V gene lost 3 bases and the J gene lost 5 bases, with 13 bases spanning the gap. The CDR3 has 14 residues. CDR3 sequence (DNA): TGTGCCAGCAGTTTCGGGGGAAGCGGGACTGAAGCTTTCTTT. Its protein product is CASSFGGSGTEAFF.

V usage is TRBV6-5 and J usage is TRBJ2-7; unclear D gene. CDR3 length: 13 amino acids. Trimming shortened V by 0 bases and J by 6 bases, and 9 bases separated the two germline ends. CDR1 and CDR2 from the germline V gene are MNHEY and SVGAGI. The CDR3 sequence: CASSYSTLAEQYF. The CDR3, as DNA: TGTGCCAGCAGTTACTCGACACTTGCCGAGCAGTACTTC.

J is TRBJ1-4 and V is TRBV6-2 or TRBV6-3; D is uncertain. The ends were cut back, 0 bases at V and 8 bases at J, with 7 bases in the middle. The CDR3 has 13 residues. The germline V gene has CDR1 MNHEY and CDR2 SVGEGT. CDR3 protein: CASSYSSREKLFF. Written as DNA, the CDR3 is TGTGCCAGCAGTTACTCGAGTCGCGAAAAACTGTTTTTT.

This chain connects TRBV6-2 or TRBV6-3 to TRBJ2-2; no clear D gene. This CDR3 spans 12 amino acids. CDR1 and CDR2 from the germline V gene are MNHEY and SVGEGT. The germline V and J ends were trimmed by 6 bases and 7 bases, with 9 bases remaining between them. The CDR3 bases are TGTGCCAGCAGCGGGCCACTCGGGGAGCTGTTTTTT. It encodes CASSGPLGELFF.

CDR3 DNA sequence: TGTGCCAGTGCCCGGGGGCGGACAGGGCAGGGGCACACCTTC. Its protein product is CASARGRTGQGHTF. The chain joins TRBV2 to TRBJ1-2; 8 bases match TRBD1. The CDR3 spans 14 residues. J was trimmed by 12 bases and V by 9 bases; bases with no gene match: 18. In germline, CDR1 is SNHLY, CDR2 FYNNEI.

This rearrangement joins TRBV4-1 to TRBJ1-2; D is uncertain. The germline CDR1 and CDR2 sequences are MGHRA and YSYEKL. The CDR3 sequence is 16 residues long. V lost 0 bases, J lost 4 bases, and 15 bases lay in between. This chain's CDR3 is CASSQERTEPGYGYTF. The CDR3 nucleotides read TGCGCCAGCAGCCAAGAAAGAACCGAGCCGGGCTATGGCTACACCTTC.

This rearrangement joins TRBV11-2 to TRBJ2-2; perhaps TRBD2 as D (5 bases). The CDR3 has 12 amino acids. V dropped 5 bases and J dropped 5 bases, with 6 bases sitting between them. Germline-derived CDR1 and CDR2 are SGHAT and FQNNGV. CDR3 amino acids: CASSEGTGELFF. The CDR3 region has the DNA TGTGCCAGCAGCGAGGGAACCGGGGAGCTGTTTTTT.

CDR3 bases: TGTGCCAGCTCACAAACGGGACAGGGGATATCTGGAAACACCATATATTTT. It translates to CASSQTGQGISGNTIYF. The chain links TRBV18 to TRBJ1-3; 10 positions agree with TRBD1. Trimming at V came to 4 bases and at J to 1 base, leaving 7 bases not matched to a gene. The V gene's germline CDR1 is KGHSH and CDR2 LQKENI. The CDR3 is 17 residues long.

The CDR3 spells CASSLWRGGSNEQFF. Written as DNA, the CDR3 is TGTGCCAGCAGCCTGTGGAGGGGGGGCTCGAATGAGCAGTTCTTC. The V gene is TRBV6-2 or TRBV6-3, the J gene TRBJ2-1; D is possibly TRBD2 (7 bases). V lost 6 bases to trimming and J lost 7 bases, with 19 bases between them. The germline CDR1 and CDR2 sequences are MNHEY and SVGEGT. The CDR3 contains 15 residues.

The genes are TRBV12-3 or TRBV12-4 and TRBJ1-1; TRBD1 agrees at 7 bases. CDR3 length: 12 residues. V gave up 5 bases and J gave up 3 bases; unmatched junction bases: 0. CDR3 in DNA: TGTGCCAGCAGTAGGGGGCACACTGAAGCTTTCTTT. This translates into CASSRGHTEAFF.

The chain couples TRBV6-2 or TRBV6-3 to TRBJ2-1; TRBD1 matches 9 bases. The CDR3 has 15 residues. CDR1 is MNHEY, CDR2 SVGEGT, per germline. Trimming cost V 5 bases and J 4 bases; bases outside gene matches: 6. The CDR3: CASSTGDREYNEQFF. CDR3 coding DNA: TGTGCCAGCAGTACCGGGGACAGGGAATACAATGAGCAGTTCTTC.

This clone has only one observation. The chain joins TRBV5-4 to TRBJ2-2; maybe TRBD2 (6 bases). V lost 9 bases to trimming and J lost 0 bases, with 15 bases between them. The CDR3 runs 15 residues. From germline, CDR1 is SGHNT and CDR2 YYREEE (reference sequence). For the CDR3, the DNA is TGTGCCACGGGGCGGGAACCATCGAACACCGGGGAGCTGTTTTTT. Encoded protein: CATGREPSNTGELFF.

This clone was found once. The chain recombines TRBV11-2 with TRBJ1-2; D perhaps matches TRBD1 (6 bases). The germline CDR1 and CDR2 sequences are SGHAT and FQNNGV. The CDR3 has 13 amino acids. V lost 5 bases and J 9 bases, leaving 16 bases between the germline ends. In nucleotides, the CDR3 is TGTGCCAGCAGCGTTACCGGGACAATGAGCTACACCTTC. It codes for CASSVTGTMSYTF.

This clone was counted only a few times. J is TRBJ1-2 and V is TRBV30; weak D call: TRBD1 (6 bases). The CDR3 extends over 13 amino acids. With 7 bases removed from V and 7 bases from J, the gap between germline ends came to 19 bases. The germline V gene encodes CDR1 GTSNPN and CDR2 SVGIG (reference sequence). DNA for the CDR3: TGTGCCTACAGGGTTGGAACGTTGGGTGGCTACACCTTC. This codes for CAYRVGTLGGYTF.

This chain links TRBV5-8 with TRBJ2-5, with 9 positions matching TRBD1. V was pared by 5 bases and J by 5 bases, with 4 bases of the junction left unmatched. The CDR3 sequence is 13 residues long. The germline gives CDR1 SGHTS, CDR2 YDEGEE. The CDR3 spells CASRGQGLETQYF. Written as DNA, the CDR3 is TGTGCCAGCAGAGGACAGGGGTTGGAGACCCAGTACTTC.

The chain carries TRBV29-1 and TRBJ1-1; no reliable D call. Germline V CDR1 and CDR2: SQVTM, ANQGSEA. This CDR3 comprises 12 residues. The V and J ends lost 5 bases and 1 base respectively, with 8 bases between them. The CDR3 nucleotides are TGCAGCGTTCGAGGGCCGAACACTGAAGCTTTCTTT. This sequence encodes CSVRGPNTEAFF.

The chain carries TRBV6-5 and TRBJ1-4; no reliable D call. V was pared by 0 bases and J by 8 bases, with 13 bases between. The CDR3 covers 15 residues. Per germline, CDR1 MNHEY and CDR2 SVGAGI. Here the CDR3 DNA reads TGTGCCAGCAGTTACTCGGGGTCTGGGAGGGAAAAACTGTTTTTT. Translated: CASSYSGSGREKLFF.